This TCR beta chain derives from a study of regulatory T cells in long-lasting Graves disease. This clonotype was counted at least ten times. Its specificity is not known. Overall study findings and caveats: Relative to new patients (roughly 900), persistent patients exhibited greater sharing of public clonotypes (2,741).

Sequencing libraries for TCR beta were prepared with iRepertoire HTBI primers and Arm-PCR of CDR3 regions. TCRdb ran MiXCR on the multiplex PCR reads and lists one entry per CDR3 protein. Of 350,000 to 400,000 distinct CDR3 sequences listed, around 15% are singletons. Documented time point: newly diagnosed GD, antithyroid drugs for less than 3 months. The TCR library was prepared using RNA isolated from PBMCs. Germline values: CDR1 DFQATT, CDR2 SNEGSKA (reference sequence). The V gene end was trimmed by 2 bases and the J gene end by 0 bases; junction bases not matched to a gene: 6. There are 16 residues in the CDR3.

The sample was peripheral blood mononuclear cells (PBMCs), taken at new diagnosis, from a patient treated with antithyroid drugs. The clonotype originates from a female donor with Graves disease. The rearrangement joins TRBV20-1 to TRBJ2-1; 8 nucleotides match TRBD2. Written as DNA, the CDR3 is TGCAGTGCTAGACAGACTAGCGTCTTCTCCTACAATGAGCAGTTCTTC. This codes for CSARQTSVFSYNEQFF.